This TCR beta chain was identified during a study of T-cell memory formation after mild COVID-19. Study-wide background: In these data, TCR clusters were largely donor specific.

On this clonotype itself: The target antigen is unknown.

Sample barcodes and UMIs were carried by the TCR alpha and TCR beta cDNA libraries that 5'RACE generated with constant-segment primers. TCRdb re-derived calls from the 5' RACE reads in MiXCR, one entry per CDR3 protein. The repertoire holds over 70,000 distinct CDR3 sequences, with less than 15% as singletons. The CDR3 is 14 amino acids. Per the germline V gene, CDR1 is SEHNR and CDR2 is FQNEAQ (reference sequence). Trimming removed 0 bases from V and 13 bases from J; junction bases left unmatched: 5. Study results and limitations: Clones contracting across day 15 to 85 had a balanced CD4/CD8 profile; later expanding clones leaned CD4+.

This TCR came from an adult woman who had mild COVID-19 (a few samples of this study predate the infection). Cell type and time point are not known. The sequencing sample was made of PBMCs or a T cell subset sorted from them (not recorded which). The rearrangement links TRBV7-9 to TRBJ1-6; 8 bases are shared with TRBD1. The CDR3 DNA follows: TGTGCCAGCAGCTTAGCCGACAGGGGTAGGCCCCTCCACTTT. Translating gives CASSLADRGRPLHF. Drawing the rest from reference TRBV7-9 and TRBJ1-6, the complete variable domain is DTGVSQNPRHKITKRGQNVTFRCDPISEHNRLYWYRQTLGQGPEFLTYFQNEAQLEKSRLLSDRFSAERPKGSFSTLEIQRTEQGDSAMYLCASSLADRGRPLHFGNGTRLTVT.